The clone carrying this T cell receptor (beta chain) was recorded at least ten times. CDR3 length: 11 amino acids. The V and J ends lost 3 bases and 8 bases respectively, with 7 bases between them. Germline CDR1 GTSNPN, CDR2 SVGIG (reference sequence). This specimen comes from a study of regulatory T cells in long-lasting Graves disease. Time point described: newly diagnosed GD, antithyroid drugs for less than 3 months. Preparation of the TCR library used RNA extracted from PBMCs. Assembly of TCR beta libraries relied on iRepertoire HTBI primers together with Arm-PCR of CDR3 regions. TCRdb used MiXCR to reprocess the multiplex PCR reads, holding one entry per CDR3 protein. The table shows some 320,000 distinct CDR3 sequences, with roughly 18% occurring only once.

This receptor was obtained from a female donor with Graves disease. The V gene is TRBV30, the J gene TRBJ2-2; D is unresolved. The source was peripheral blood mononuclear cells (PBMCs), collected at new diagnosis, from a patient treated with antithyroid drugs. In DNA, the CDR3 is TGTGCCTGGAGCGAGGAAGGGGAGCTGTTTTTT. Amino acids: CAWSEEGELFF. The complete variable domain, with remaining parts taken from reference TRBV30 and TRBJ2-2, reads SQTIHQWPATLVQPVGSPLSLECTVEGTSNPNLYWYRQAAGRGLQLLFYSVGIGQISSEVPQNLSASRPQDRQFILSSKKLLLSDSGFYLCAWSEEGELFFGEGSRLTVL.